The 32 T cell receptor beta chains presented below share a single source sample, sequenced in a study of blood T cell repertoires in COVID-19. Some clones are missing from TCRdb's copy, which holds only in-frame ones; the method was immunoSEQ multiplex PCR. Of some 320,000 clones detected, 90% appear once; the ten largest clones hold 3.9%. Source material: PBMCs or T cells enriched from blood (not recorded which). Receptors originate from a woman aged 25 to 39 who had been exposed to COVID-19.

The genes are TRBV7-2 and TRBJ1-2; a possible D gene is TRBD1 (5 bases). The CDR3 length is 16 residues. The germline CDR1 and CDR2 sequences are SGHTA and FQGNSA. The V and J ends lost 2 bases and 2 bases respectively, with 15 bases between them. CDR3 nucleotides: TGTGCCAGCAGCTTATACGGCGGGACGTACAACTATGGCTACACCTTC. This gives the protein CASSLYGGTYNYGYTF.

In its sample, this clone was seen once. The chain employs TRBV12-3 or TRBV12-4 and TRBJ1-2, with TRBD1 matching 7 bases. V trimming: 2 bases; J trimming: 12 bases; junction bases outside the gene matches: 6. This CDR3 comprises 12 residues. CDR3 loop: CASSLRGQRNTF. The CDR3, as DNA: TGTGCCAGCAGTTTACGGGGACAGCGCAACACCTTC.

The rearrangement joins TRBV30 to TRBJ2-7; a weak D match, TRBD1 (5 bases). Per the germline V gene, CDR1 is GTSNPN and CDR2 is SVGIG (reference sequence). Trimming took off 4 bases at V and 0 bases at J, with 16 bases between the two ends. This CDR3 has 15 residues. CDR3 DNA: TGTGCCTGGACCTCCAGGGTTCTAAACTCCTACGAGCAGTACTTC. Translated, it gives CAWTSRVLNSYEQYF.

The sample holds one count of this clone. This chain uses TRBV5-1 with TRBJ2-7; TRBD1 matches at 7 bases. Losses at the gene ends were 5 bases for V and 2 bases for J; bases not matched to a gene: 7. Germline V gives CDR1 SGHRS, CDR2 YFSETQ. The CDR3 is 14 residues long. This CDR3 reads CASRGDSSTYEQYF. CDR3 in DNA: TGCGCCAGCAGGGGGGACAGCTCCACCTACGAGCAGTACTTC.

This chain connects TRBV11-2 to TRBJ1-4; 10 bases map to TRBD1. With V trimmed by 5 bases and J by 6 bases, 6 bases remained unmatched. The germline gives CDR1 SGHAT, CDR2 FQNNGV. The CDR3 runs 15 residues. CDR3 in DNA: TGTGCCAGCAGCCTCACCGGGACAGGGGATGAAAAACTGTTTTTT. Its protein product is CASSLTGTGDEKLFF. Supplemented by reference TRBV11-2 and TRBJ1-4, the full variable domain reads EAGVAQSPRYKIIEKRQSVAFWCNPISGHATLYWYQQILGQGPKLLIQFQNNGVVDDSQLPKDRFSAERLKGVDSTLKIQPAKLEDSAVYLCASSLTGTGDEKLFFGSGTQLSVL.

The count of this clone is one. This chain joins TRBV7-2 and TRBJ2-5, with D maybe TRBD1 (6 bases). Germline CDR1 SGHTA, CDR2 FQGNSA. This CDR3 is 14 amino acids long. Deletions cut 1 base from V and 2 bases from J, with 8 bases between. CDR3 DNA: TGTGCCAGCAGCTTAGGGGACACTCAAGAGACCCAGTACTTC. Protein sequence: CASSLGDTQETQYF. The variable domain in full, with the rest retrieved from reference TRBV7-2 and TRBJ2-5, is GAGVSQSPSNKVTEKGKDVELRCDPISGHTALYWYRQSLGQGLEFLIYFQGNSAPDKSGLPSDRFSAERTGGSVSTLTIQRTQQEDSAVYLCASSLGDTQETQYFGPGTRLLVL.

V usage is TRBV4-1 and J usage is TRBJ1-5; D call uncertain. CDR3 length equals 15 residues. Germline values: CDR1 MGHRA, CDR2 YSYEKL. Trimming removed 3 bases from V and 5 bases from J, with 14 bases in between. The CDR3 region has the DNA TGCGCCAGCAGCCAGGGCCTCCGTAGTGATCAGCCCCAGCATTTT. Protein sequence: CASSQGLRSDQPQHF.

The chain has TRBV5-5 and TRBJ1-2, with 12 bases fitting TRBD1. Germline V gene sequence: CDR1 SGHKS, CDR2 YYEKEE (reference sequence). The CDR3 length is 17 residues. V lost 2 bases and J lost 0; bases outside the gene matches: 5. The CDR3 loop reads CASSFRDRGLSNYGYTF. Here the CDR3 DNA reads TGTGCCAGCAGCTTCAGGGACAGGGGGCTTTCTAACTATGGCTACACCTTC.

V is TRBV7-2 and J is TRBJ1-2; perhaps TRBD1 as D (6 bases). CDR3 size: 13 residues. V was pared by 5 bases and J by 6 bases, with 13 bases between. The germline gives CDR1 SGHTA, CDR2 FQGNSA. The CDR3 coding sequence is TGTGCCAGCAGCCTGGGGACATCGGATGGCTACACCTTC. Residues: CASSLGTSDGYTF.

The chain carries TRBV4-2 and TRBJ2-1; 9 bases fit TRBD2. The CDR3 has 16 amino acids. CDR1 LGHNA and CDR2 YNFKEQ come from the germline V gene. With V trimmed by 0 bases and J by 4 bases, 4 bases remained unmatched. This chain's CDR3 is CASSQEYSGGYNEQFF. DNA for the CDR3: TGTGCCAGCAGCCAAGAATATAGCGGGGGATACAATGAGCAGTTCTTC.

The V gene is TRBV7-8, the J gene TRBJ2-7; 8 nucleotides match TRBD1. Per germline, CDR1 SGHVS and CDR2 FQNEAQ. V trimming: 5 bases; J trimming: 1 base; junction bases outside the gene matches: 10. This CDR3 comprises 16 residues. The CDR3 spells CASSQRGQVISYEQYF. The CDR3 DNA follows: TGTGCCAGCAGCCAAAGGGGACAGGTAATTTCCTACGAGCAGTACTTC.

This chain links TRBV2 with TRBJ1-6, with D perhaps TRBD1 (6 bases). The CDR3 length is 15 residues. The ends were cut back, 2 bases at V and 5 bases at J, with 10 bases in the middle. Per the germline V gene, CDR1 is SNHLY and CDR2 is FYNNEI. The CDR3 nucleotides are TGTGCCAGCAGTGAACTGGGGGCGAATAATTCACCCCTCCACTTT. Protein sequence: CASSELGANNSPLHF.

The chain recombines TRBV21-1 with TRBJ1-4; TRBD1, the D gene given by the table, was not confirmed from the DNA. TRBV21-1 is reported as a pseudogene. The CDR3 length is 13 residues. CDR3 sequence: CATPGQGDEKLFF. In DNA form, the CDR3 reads TGTGCCACCCCGGGACAGGGGGATGAAAAACTGTTTTTT.

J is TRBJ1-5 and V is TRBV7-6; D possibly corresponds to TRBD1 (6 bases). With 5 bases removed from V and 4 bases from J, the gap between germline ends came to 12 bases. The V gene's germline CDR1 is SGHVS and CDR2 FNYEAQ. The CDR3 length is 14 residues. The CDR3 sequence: CASSQQGFNQPQHF. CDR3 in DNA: TGTGCCAGCAGCCAACAGGGTTTTAATCAGCCCCAGCATTTT.

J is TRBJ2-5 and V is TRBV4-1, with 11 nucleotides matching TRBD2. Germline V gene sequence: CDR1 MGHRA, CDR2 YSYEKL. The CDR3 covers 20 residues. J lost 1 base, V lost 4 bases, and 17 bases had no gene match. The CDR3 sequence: CASSPGGVVAGGPLQETQYF. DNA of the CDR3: TGCGCCAGCAGCCCCGGGGGTGTAGTAGCGGGGGGGCCCCTCCAAGAGACCCAGTACTTC.

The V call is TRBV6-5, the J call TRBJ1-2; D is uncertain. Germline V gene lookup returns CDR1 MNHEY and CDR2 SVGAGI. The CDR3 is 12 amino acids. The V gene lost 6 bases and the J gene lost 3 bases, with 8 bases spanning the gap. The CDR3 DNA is TGTGCCAGCAGAGACACTCACTATGGCTACACCTTC. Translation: CASRDTHYGYTF.

The CDR3 loop reads CASSEDRRFSTDTQYF. As DNA, the CDR3 is TGTGCCAGCAGCGAGGACAGGAGATTTAGCACAGATACGCAGTATTTT. This sequence joins TRBV5-4 and TRBJ2-3; 7 bases match TRBD1. CDR3 size: 16 residues. The germline CDR1 and CDR2 sequences are SGHNT and YYREEE (reference sequence). J gave up 0 bases and V 4 bases, and 8 bases lay outside the gene matches.

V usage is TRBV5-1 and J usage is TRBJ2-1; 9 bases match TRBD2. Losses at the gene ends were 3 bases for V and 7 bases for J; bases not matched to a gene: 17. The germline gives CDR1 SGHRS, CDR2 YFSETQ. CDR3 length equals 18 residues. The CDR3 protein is CASSSDAAAGGKVNEQFF. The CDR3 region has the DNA TGCGCCAGCAGCTCCGATGCGGCGGCGGGGGGGAAAGTAAATGAGCAGTTCTTC.

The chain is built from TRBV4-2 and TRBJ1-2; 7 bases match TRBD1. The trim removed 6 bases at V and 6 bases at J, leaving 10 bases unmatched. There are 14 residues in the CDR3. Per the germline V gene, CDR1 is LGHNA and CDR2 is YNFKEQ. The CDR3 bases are TGTGCCAGCAGACCTCAGGGGGATGAGAATGGCTACACCTTC. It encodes CASRPQGDENGYTF.

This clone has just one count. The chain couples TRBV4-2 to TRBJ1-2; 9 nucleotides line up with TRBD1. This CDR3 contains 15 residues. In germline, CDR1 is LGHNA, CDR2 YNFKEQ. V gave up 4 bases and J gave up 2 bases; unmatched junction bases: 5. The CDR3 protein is CASSRPGTGNYGYTF. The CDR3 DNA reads TGTGCCAGCAGCCGTCCCGGGACAGGGAACTATGGCTACACCTTC.

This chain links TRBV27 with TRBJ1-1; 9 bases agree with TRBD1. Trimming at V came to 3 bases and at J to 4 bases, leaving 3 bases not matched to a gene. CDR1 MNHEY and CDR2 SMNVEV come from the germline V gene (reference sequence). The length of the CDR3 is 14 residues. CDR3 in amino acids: CASSFGTGTTEAFF. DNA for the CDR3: TGTGCCAGCAGTTTCGGGACAGGGACCACTGAAGCTTTCTTT.

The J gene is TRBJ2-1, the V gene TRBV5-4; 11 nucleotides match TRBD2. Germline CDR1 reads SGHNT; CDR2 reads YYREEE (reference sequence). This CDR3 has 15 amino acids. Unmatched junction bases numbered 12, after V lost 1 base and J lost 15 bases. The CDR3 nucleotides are TGTGCCAGCAGCTTGATAGGCCTAGCGGGGGGTCTGCGGTTCTTC. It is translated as CASSLIGLAGGLRFF.

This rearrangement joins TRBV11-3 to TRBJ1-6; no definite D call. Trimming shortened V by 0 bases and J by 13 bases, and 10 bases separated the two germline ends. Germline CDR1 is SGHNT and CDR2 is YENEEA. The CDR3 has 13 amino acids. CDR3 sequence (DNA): TGTGCCAGCAGCTTAGATTCCAGAGGTCCCCTCCACTTT. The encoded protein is CASSLDSRGPLHF.

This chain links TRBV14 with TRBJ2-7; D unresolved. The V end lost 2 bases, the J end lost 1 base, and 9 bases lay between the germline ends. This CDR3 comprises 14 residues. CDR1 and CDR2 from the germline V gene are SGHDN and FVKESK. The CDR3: CASSQRQASYEQYF. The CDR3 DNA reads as TGTGCCAGCAGCCAAAGGCAGGCTTCCTACGAGCAGTACTTC.

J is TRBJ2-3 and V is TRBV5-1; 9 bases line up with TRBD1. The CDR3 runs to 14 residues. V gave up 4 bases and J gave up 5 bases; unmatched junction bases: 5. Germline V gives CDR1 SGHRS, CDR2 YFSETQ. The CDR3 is CASSVQGAVDTQYF. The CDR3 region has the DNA TGCGCCAGCAGCGTACAGGGGGCTGTAGATACGCAGTATTTT. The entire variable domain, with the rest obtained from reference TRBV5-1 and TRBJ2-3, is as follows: KAGVTQTPRYLIKTRGQQVTLSCSPISGHRSVSWYQQTPGQGLQFLFEYFSETQRNKGNFPGRFSGRQFSNSRSEMNVSTLELGDSALYLCASSVQGAVDTQYFGPGTRLTVL.

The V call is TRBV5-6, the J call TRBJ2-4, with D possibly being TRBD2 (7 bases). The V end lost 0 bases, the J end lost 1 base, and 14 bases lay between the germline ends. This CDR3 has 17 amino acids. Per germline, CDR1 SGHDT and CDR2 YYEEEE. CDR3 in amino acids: CASSLDGGQLAKNIQYF. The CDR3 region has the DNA TGTGCCAGCAGCTTGGACGGGGGGCAACTTGCCAAAAACATTCAGTACTTC.

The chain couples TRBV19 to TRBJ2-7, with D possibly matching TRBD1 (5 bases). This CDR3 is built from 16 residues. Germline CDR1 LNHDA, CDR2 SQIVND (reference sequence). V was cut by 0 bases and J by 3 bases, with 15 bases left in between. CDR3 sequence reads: CASSIEGQSTFYEQYF. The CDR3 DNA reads TGTGCCAGTAGTATAGAGGGGCAGAGCACGTTCTACGAGCAGTACTTC.

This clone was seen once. CDR3 in DNA: TGTGCCAGCTCACCAACCGGGACTCTTTCCGGCTACACCTTC. This codes for CASSPTGTLSGYTF. V gene TRBV18 combines with J gene TRBJ1-2; perhaps TRBD1 as D (5 bases). In germline, CDR1 is KGHSH, CDR2 LQKENI. V was clipped by 2 bases and J by 8 bases, with 15 bases between them. The CDR3 extends over 14 amino acids.

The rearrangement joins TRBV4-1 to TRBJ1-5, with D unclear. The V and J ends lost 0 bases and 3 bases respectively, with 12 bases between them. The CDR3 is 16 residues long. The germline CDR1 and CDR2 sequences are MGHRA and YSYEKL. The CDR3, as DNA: TGCGCCAGCAGCCAAGATCGGGTACGTGACAATCAGCCCCAGCATTTT. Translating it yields CASSQDRVRDNQPQHF.

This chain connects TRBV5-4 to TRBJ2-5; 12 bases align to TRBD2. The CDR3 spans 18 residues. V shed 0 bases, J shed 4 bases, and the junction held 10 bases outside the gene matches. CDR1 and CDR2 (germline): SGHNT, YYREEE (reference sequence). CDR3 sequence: CASSLGLAGGPFGETQYF. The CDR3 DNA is TGTGCCAGCAGCTTGGGTCTAGCGGGGGGGCCGTTCGGAGAGACCCAGTACTTC.

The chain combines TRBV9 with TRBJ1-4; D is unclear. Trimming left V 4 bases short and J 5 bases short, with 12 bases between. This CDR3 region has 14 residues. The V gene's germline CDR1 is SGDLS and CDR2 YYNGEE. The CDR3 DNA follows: TGTGCCAGCAGCCCATTTGAGTCGAATGAAAAACTGTTTTTT. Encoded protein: CASSPFESNEKLFF.

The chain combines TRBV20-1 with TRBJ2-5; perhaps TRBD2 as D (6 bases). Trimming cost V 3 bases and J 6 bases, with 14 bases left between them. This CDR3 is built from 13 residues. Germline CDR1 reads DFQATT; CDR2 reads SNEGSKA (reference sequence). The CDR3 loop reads CSASRASEKTQYF. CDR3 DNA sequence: TGCAGTGCTAGTCGGGCTAGCGAGAAGACCCAGTACTTC.